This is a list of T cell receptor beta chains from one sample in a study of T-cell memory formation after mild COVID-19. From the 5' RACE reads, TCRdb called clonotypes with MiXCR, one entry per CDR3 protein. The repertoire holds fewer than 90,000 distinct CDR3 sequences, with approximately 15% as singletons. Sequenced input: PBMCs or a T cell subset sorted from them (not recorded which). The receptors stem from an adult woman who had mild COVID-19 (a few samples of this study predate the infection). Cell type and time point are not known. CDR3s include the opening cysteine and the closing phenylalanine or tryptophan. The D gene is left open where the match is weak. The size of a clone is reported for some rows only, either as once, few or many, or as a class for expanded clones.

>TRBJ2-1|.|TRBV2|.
TGTGCCCACAGCAGAGGAGGGACTTGGTACAATGAGCAGTTCTTC
CAHSRGGTWYNEQFF
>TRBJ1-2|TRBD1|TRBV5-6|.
TGTGCCAGCAGTAACCGGGACAGGGGGTCCTATGGCTACACCTTC
CASSNRDRGSYGYTF
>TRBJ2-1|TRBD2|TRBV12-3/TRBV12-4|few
TGTGCCAGCAAGGCGGCCCTAGCGGTGCTTTGGGAGCAGTTCTTC
CASKAALAVLWEQFF
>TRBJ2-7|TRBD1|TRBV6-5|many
TGTGCCAGCAGTTACCCCAGGGCAGGGGGAGACTACGAGCAGTACTTC
CASSYPRAGGDYEQYF
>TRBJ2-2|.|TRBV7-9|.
TGTGCCAGCAGATCGACGGCCACCGGGGAGCTGTTTTTT
CASRSTATGELFF
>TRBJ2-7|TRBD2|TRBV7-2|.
TGTGCCAGCAGCGTGACTAGCGGGGCCTACGAGCAGTACTTC
CASSVTSGAYEQYF
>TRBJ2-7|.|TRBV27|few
TGTGCCAGCAGCCTATCGACACTTAGCTCCTACGAGCAGTACTTC
CASSLSTLSSYEQYF
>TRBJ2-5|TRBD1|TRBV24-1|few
TGTGCCACCAGTGATCCTAGGGGTACGACAGGGAGAGGCCAAGAGACCCAGTACTTC
CATSDPRGTTGRGQETQYF
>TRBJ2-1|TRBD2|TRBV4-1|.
TGCGCCAGCAGCCCGTGGCTAGCGGGAGCAAATGAGCAGTTCTTC
CASSPWLAGANEQFF
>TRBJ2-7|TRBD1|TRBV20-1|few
TGCAGTGCTAGAGATCTGGACAGGCCAGGGCAGTACTTC
CSARDLDRPGQYF
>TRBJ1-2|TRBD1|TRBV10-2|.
TGCGCCAGCAGTGAGTCGAGCCGGGGACAGGGGTATGGCTACACCTTC
CASSESSRGQGYGYTF
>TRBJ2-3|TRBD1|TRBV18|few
TGTGCCAGCTCACCGGGACAGGCGAGCACAGATACGCAGTATTTT
CASSPGQASTDTQYF
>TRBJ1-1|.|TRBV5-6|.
TGTGCCAGCAGCGGTTCCCTAACTGAAGCTTTCTTT
CASSGSLTEAFF
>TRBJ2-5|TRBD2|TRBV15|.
TGTGCCACCAGCAGACCAGTTACACTAGCGGGGGGGCAAGAGACCCAGTACTTC
CATSRPVTLAGGQETQYF
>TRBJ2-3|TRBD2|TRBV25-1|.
TGTGCCAGCAGTGAGGGACTAGGCCCATTCGATACGCAGTATTTT
CASSEGLGPFDTQYF
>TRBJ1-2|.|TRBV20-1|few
TGCAGTGCTAGTCAAGGGTTAGAGGTGGGGAACTATGGCTACACCTTC
CSASQGLEVGNYGYTF
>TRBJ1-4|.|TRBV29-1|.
TGCAGCGTTGAACGTGAAAAACTGTTTTTT
CSVEREKLFF
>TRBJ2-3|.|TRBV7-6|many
TGTGCCAGCAGCTTAGATTTTATTGGGGATAACACAGATACGCAGTATTTT
CASSLDFIGDNTDTQYF
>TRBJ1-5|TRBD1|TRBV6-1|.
TGTGCCAGCAGCTTACAGGGGGGGCAGCCCCAGCATTTT
CASSLQGGQPQHF
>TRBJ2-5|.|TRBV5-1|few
TGCGCCAGCAGCTTGTCTACAGGTCGGCAAGAGACCCAGTACTTC
CASSLSTGRQETQYF
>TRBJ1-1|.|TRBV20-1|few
TGCAGCAACAGGGAGGGCACTGAAGCTTTCTTT
CSNREGTEAFF
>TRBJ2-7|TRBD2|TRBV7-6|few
TGTGCCAGCAGCTTAGAACTAGCGGGAGCCCTCGGGGAGCAGTACTTC
CASSLELAGALGEQYF
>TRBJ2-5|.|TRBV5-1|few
TGCGCCAGCAGCTCCGCCGGGGAACCAGGAGAGACCCAGTACTTC
CASSSAGEPGETQYF
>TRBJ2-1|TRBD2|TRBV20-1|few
TGCAGTGCTAGAATGACACGGACTAGCGGGAGTCCCTACAATGAGCAGTTCTTC
CSARMTRTSGSPYNEQFF
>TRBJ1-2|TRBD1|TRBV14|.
TGTGCCAGCAGCCATTTCCCCGGGACAGCCACAACTATCGTCGGCTACACCTTC
CASSHFPGTATTIVGYTF
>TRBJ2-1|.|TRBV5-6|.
TGTGCCAGCAGCCATCCGACTCTAGCGAAGAGCTCCTACAATGAGCAGTTCTTC
CASSHPTLAKSSYNEQFF
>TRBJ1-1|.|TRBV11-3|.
TGTGCCAGCAGCCTAGGGGCTGGCTGCGGGGCTTTCTTT
CASSLGAGCGAFF
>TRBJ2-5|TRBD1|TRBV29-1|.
TGCAGCGTTGAAGGCGGACAGGGTTTGGAGACCCAGTACTTC
CSVEGGQGLETQYF
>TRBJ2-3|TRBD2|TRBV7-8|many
TGTGCCAGCAGCTGGACAGCGGGGGGGATCACAGATACGCAGTATTTT
CASSWTAGGITDTQYF
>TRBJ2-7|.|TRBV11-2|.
TGTGCCAGCAGCCCCGACAGCCCCTACGAGCAGTACTTC
CASSPDSPYEQYF
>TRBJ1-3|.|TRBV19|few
TGTGCCAGTAGTAAGGAAGGACCGCCAACCTCTGGAAACACCATATATTTT
CASSKEGPPTSGNTIYF
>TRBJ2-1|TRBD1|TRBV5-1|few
TGCGCCAGCAGCTACATCGCAGGGGGCATGAATGAGCAGTTCTTC
CASSYIAGGMNEQFF
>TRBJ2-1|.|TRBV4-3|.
TGCGCCAGCAGCCAAGTCCTCGCCAAGGAGCAGTTCTTC
CASSQVLAKEQFF
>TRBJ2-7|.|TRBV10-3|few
TGTGCCATCAGTGAGTCGGGAGATCCCTACGAGCAGTACTTC
CAISESGDPYEQYF
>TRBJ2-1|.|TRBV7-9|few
TGTGCCAGCAGCAGGAACACAGTGTCCCCTAGAGATGAGCAGTTCTTC
CASSRNTVSPRDEQFF
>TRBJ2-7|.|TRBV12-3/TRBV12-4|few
TGTGCCAGCAGTTTCGGGCAGGGATACTACGAGCAGTACTTC
CASSFGQGYYEQYF
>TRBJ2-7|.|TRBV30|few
TGTGCCTGGAGCGACGTAAAGGAGCAGTACTTC
CAWSDVKEQYF
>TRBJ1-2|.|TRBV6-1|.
TGTGCCAGCAGTGAAGCAGGCGGCTACACCTTC
CASSEAGGYTF
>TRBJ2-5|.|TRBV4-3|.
TGCGCCAGCAGCCAAGATATGGGAAAGACCCAGTACTTC
CASSQDMGKTQYF
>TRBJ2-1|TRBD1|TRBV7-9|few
TGTGCCAGCAGCACCGGACAGGGCTCCCTCAATGAGCAGTTCTTC
CASSTGQGSLNEQFF
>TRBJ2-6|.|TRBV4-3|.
TGCGCCAGCAGCCAAGATTCAGGGAGCGCCTCTGGGGCCAACGTCCTGACTTTC
CASSQDSGSASGANVLTF
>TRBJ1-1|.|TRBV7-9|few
TGTGCCAGCAGCCAAGGGACACATGAAGCTTTCTTT
CASSQGTHEAFF
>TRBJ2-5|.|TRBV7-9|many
TGTGCCAGCAGCTCGGCCCTCCCCCAAGAGACCCAGTACTTC
CASSSALPQETQYF
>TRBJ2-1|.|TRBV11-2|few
TGTGCCAGCAGTCTAGCTGTCGGGTCCTACAATGAGCAGTTCTTC
CASSLAVGSYNEQFF
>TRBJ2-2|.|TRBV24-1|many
TGTGCCACCAGTGTTACCGGGGAGCTGTTTTTT
CATSVTGELFF
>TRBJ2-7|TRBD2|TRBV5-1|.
TGCGCCAGCAGCTTGGCCCCCCTAGCGGGAGTAGGGGAGCAGTACTTC
CASSLAPLAGVGEQYF
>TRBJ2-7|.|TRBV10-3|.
TGTGCCATCAGGACAGTGAGCTCCTACGAGCAGTACTTC
CAIRTVSSYEQYF
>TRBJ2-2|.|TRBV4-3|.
TGCGCCAGCAGCCAAATAGGGCCACTAGGGGTTCAAGGAAACACCGGGGAGCTGTTTTTT
CASSQIGPLGVQGNTGELFF
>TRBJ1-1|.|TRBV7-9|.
TGTGCCAGCAGCTCAGGGCCCGGGGCTGCCACTGAAGCTTTCTTT
CASSSGPGAATEAFF
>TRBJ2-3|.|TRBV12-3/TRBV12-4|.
TGTGCCAGCAGTTTTTGGGAGAGCACAGATACGCAGTATTTT
CASSFWESTDTQYF
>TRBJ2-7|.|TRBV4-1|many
TGCGCCAGCAGCCAAGTTCATCGCAGCTCCTACGAGCAGTACTTC
CASSQVHRSSYEQYF
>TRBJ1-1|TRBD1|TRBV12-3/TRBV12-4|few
TGTGCCAGCAGTCCGGGACAGGGGAGAGGAACGAACACTGAAGCTTTCTTT
CASSPGQGRGTNTEAFF
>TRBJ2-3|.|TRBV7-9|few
TGTGCCAGCAGCCCGGACCCCTCGTATCCCGCTCAAGATACGCAGTATTTT
CASSPDPSYPAQDTQYF
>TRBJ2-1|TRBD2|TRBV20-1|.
TGCAGTGCTAGAGCTAGTAGCGGGAGCATGGTGTGGGATGAGCAGTTCTTC
CSARASSGSMVWDEQFF
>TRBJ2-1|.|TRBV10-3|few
TGTGCCATCATGGGTGGCGGTTTGTCTTACAATGAGCAGTTCTTC
CAIMGGGLSYNEQFF